This T cell receptor beta chain appears in the sequencing data of a study of T cells in Graves' hyperthyroidism and ophthalmopathy. Background on the study: Blood from the periphery was taken at initial diagnosis, before any treatment.

PBMCs were sourced from less than 13 ml fresh peripheral blood. Researchers took RNA transcripts and amplified the TCR beta CDR3 regions from them. The study used the HTBI primer set for a first-round RT-PCR of the TCR CDR3. Each CDR3 protein gets one entry after TCRdb re-called the multiplex PCR reads with MiXCR. The sample has about 500,000 distinct CDR3 sequences, 17% seen once; the top ten hold around 17%. With respect to this clonotype: Its target is not known.

Overall study findings and caveats: Blood shared most expanded thyroid clonotypes above 0.001. The model forecast ophthalmopathy, anticipating it by a median roughly 6.5 months before onset.

CDR1 is LGHDT and CDR2 is YNNKEL in the germline V gene (reference sequence). Trimming took 4 bases from V and 9 from J; bases not matched to a gene: 12. The CDR3 consists of 15 residues. The chain carries TRBV3-1 and TRBJ2-1, with 7 bases matching TRBD1. The TCR was taken from a woman aged 18-30 years with Graves' ophthalmopathy. Sequenced material: blood. Written as DNA, the CDR3 is TGTGCCAGCAGCCGACAGGGATCCTTTGCAGGTGAGCAGTTCTTC. Its protein product is CASSRQGSFAGEQFF.